Each of the 17 T cell receptor beta chains below was sequenced from the same sample in a study of T cell repertoires in cytomegalovirus infection. TCRdb re-analysed the reads in MiXCR, keeping a single row per CDR3 protein. This table holds almost 500,000 distinct CDR3 sequences, around 11% found once. Input material: PBMCs. All receptors derive from a human donor in good health (CMV status not recorded). Some clones in this sample may be carry-over from other donors' samples.

This clonotype was recorded many times. The rearrangement joins TRBV28 to TRBJ2-5; the D gene is possibly TRBD1 (5 bases). Germline-derived CDR1 and CDR2 are MDHEN and SYDVKM. Trimming removed 1 base at V and 4 bases at J, with 19 bases between. CDR3 length: 17 residues. The CDR3 DNA follows: TGTGCCAGCAGTTTATTAAAGGAAGCAGGGCCAGGAGAGACCCAGTACTTC. It translates to CASSLLKEAGPGETQYF. Full variable domain (outside the CDR3, taken from reference TRBV28 and TRBJ2-5): DVKVTQSSRYLVKRTGEKVFLECVQDMDHENMFWYRQDPGLGLRLIYFSYDVKMKEKGDIPEGYSVSREKKERFSLILESASTNQTSMYLCASSLLKEAGPGETQYFGPGTRLLVL.

This clonotype was seen ten or more times. The V call is TRBV7-9, the J call TRBJ1-3; 8 nucleotides match TRBD1. Trimming at V came to 6 bases and at J to 0 bases, leaving 7 bases not matched to a gene. The CDR3 length is 16 residues. From germline, CDR1 is SEHNR and CDR2 FQNEAQ (reference sequence). The CDR3 nucleotides are TGTGCCAGCAGAGAGGAACAGGGGGACTCTGGAAACACCATATATTTT. This codes for CASREEQGDSGNTIYF.

This clonotype showed up many times. V and J are TRBV7-8 and TRBJ2-5; 11 positions agree with TRBD2. Germline V lookup: CDR1 SGHVS, CDR2 FQNEAQ. V was clipped by 1 base and J by 2 bases; unmatched bases: 15. This CDR3 comprises 20 residues. For the CDR3, the DNA is TGTGCCAGCAGCTTAGGAAGTACTGGACTAGCGGGCGTGAGGCAAGAGACCCAGTACTTC. This gives the protein CASSLGSTGLAGVRQETQYF.

The table lists this clonotype with many counts. Here the CDR3 reads CASSFRKTGTDTQYF. The CDR3 DNA reads as TGTGCCAGCAGTTTCCGGAAGACGGGCACAGATACGCAGTATTTT. This rearrangement joins TRBV28 to TRBJ2-3; D is undetermined. This CDR3 is 15 amino acids long. The germline gives CDR1 MDHEN, CDR2 SYDVKM. V was pared by 3 bases and J by 1 base, with 11 bases between.

This clonotype was counted ten times or more. The CDR3 DNA reads as TGTGCCAGCAGTTCCCCTAATGAAAAACTGTTTTTT. This encodes CASSSPNEKLFF. This chain connects TRBV6-6 to TRBJ1-4; D not certain. CDR3 length equals 12 residues. V was pared by 4 bases and J by 3 bases, with 3 bases between. Looked up from germline, CDR1 is MNHNY and CDR2 is SVGAGI (reference sequence).

This clonotype has at least ten counts. The genes are TRBV6-1 and TRBJ2-1, with 11 bases identical to TRBD2. This CDR3 is built from 14 residues. CDR1 is MNHNS and CDR2 is SASEGT in the germline V gene. V lost 8 bases to trimming and J lost 6 bases; unmatched junction nucleotides: 6. For the CDR3, the DNA is TGTGCCAGCTTAGCGGGAGGGGCGGGCAATGAGCAGTTCTTC. Protein sequence: CASLAGGAGNEQFF.

There are many counts of this clonotype. The chain carries TRBV4-2 and TRBJ2-1, with D maybe TRBD2 (5 bases). The CDR3 sequence is 14 residues long. The V gene lost 6 bases and the J gene lost 6 bases, with 15 bases spanning the gap. Germline V gives CDR1 LGHNA, CDR2 YNFKEQ. The CDR3 sequence is CASSDPGVFNEQFF. DNA of the CDR3: TGTGCCAGCAGTGACCCCGGGGTTTTCAATGAGCAGTTCTTC.

The chain uses TRBV19 and TRBJ1-4; D is unresolved. Per the germline V gene, CDR1 is LNHDA and CDR2 is SQIVND (reference sequence). V lost 5 bases to trimming and J lost 3 bases, with 10 bases between them. This CDR3 comprises 14 residues. As DNA, the CDR3 is TGTGCCAGTAGTTCCGGGGATGCTAATGAAAAACTGTTTTTT. This sequence encodes CASSSGDANEKLFF. Filled out from reference TRBV19 and TRBJ1-4, the complete variable domain reads DGGITQSPKYLFRKEGQNVTLSCEQNLNHDAMYWYRQDPGQGLRLIYYSQIVNDFQKGDIAEGYSVSREKKESFPLTVTSAQKNPTAFYLCASSSGDANEKLFFGSGTQLSVL.

A word on this clonotype: A single base separates this from a much larger clone, so it may be a read error. The chain carries TRBV12-5 and TRBJ2-2; 9 nucleotides match TRBD2. V lost 8 bases to trimming and J lost 6 bases; unmatched junction nucleotides: 13. There are 16 residues in the CDR3. Germline V gene sequence: CDR1 LGHNT, CDR2 FRNRAP. In DNA, the CDR3 is TGTGCTAGTCTCTCAAGCGGGGGGCCCGCAGCCGGGGAGCTGTTTTTT. This gives the protein CASLSSGGPAAGELFF.

V usage is TRBV5-1 and J usage is TRBJ1-3; D is undetermined. Between the trimmed V and J ends, which lost 3 bases and 0 bases, there was a span of 10 bases. CDR3 size: 15 residues. The germline gives CDR1 SGHRS, CDR2 YFSETQ. CDR3 DNA: TGCGCCAGCAGCTACACTTCGAGCTCTGGAAACACCATATATTTT. Encoded protein: CASSYTSSSGNTIYF.

This clonotype turned up a few times. J is TRBJ2-5 and V is TRBV20-1; 7 nucleotides line up with TRBD1. Germline CDR1 is DFQATT and CDR2 is SNEGSKA (reference sequence). V lost 5 bases, J lost 5 bases, and 14 bases stayed unmatched. The CDR3 runs 15 residues. The CDR3 region is CSAPQSTGSRETQYF. In DNA, the CDR3 is TGCAGTGCTCCACAGTCGACAGGGTCCCGGGAGACCCAGTACTTC.

This sequence joins TRBV5-1 and TRBJ2-7, with 7 bases lining up with TRBD1. V lost 0 bases, J lost 6 bases, and 6 bases stayed unmatched. The germline gives CDR1 SGHRS, CDR2 YFSETQ. There are 14 residues in the CDR3. CDR3 sequence: CASSLEGRGSEQYF. CDR3 in DNA: TGCGCCAGCAGCTTGGAGGGCAGGGGGTCCGAGCAGTACTTC.

This clonotype has a count of ten or more. This chain joins TRBV11-2 and TRBJ1-5, with D tentatively TRBD1 (5 bases). Germline V gene sequence: CDR1 SGHAT, CDR2 FQNNGV. The V and J ends lost 4 bases and 2 bases respectively, with 12 bases between them. The CDR3 has 15 amino acids. This chain's CDR3 is CASSWGREGNQPQHF. The CDR3 region has the DNA TGTGCCAGCAGCTGGGGCAGGGAGGGCAATCAGCCCCAGCATTTT. Complete variable domain (other parts from reference TRBV11-2 and TRBJ1-5): EAGVAQSPRYKIIEKRQSVAFWCNPISGHATLYWYQQILGQGPKLLIQFQNNGVVDDSQLPKDRFSAERLKGVDSTLKIQPAKLEDSAVYLCASSWGREGNQPQHFGDGTRLSIL.

This clonotype has just a few counts. The genes are TRBV24-1 and TRBJ1-5, with D unresolved. The CDR3 is made up of 15 amino acids. V dropped 9 bases and J dropped 1 base, with 15 bases sitting between them. In germline, CDR1 is KGHDR, CDR2 SFDVKD. Here the CDR3 reads CATELINLSNQPQHF. The CDR3 DNA is TGTGCCACCGAACTCATCAATCTCAGCAATCAGCCCCAGCATTTT.

The rearrangement links TRBV5-1 to TRBJ2-3; D is ambiguous. CDR3 length: 14 residues. V lost 3 bases and J lost 2, with 10 bases in between. CDR1 and CDR2 from the germline V gene are SGHRS and YFSETQ. This CDR3 reads CASSSQRPTDTQYF. Here the CDR3 DNA reads TGCGCCAGCAGCTCACAACGACCCACAGATACGCAGTATTTT.

This clonotype was recorded once. The chain recombines TRBV3-1 with TRBJ1-2; a weak D match, TRBD1 (5 bases). The CDR3 spans 15 residues. The germline gives CDR1 LGHDT, CDR2 YNNKEL (reference sequence). Trimming cost V 1 base and J 2 bases, with 11 bases left between them. The CDR3 bases are TGTGCCAGCAGCCAAGCCAGGGATCAGAACTATGGCTACACCTTC. It codes for CASSQARDQNYGYTF.

This clonotype was observed many times. The chain couples TRBV29-1 to TRBJ2-1; 7 nucleotides agree with TRBD1. The junction had 7 bases not matched to a gene; V was cut back by 5 bases and J by 9 bases. This CDR3 has 12 residues. Germline CDR1 is SQVTM and CDR2 is ANQGSEA. The CDR3 nucleotides read TGCAGCGTTTGGGGACAGTCTGTTGAGCAGTTCTTC. As protein: CSVWGQSVEQFF.